This T cell receptor (beta chain) was recorded in a study of cytomegalovirus exposure and HLA in healthy donors. General observations from the study: Later on, a genetic analysis was performed. It linked a missense variant in DCLRE1C with V- and J-gene trimming of TCR beta. The study designated over 150 TCR beta chains cytomegalovirus-associated.

The PCR made use of 60 Vbeta and 13 Jbeta primers. Clones were sequenced by immunoSEQ multiplex PCR, and TCRdb holds only the in-frame ones, with some missing. The sample yields about 180,000 clones, roughly four fifths seen once. This clone showed up just once. Its specificity is not known. This sequence was found in a man between 18 and 29 years old in good health and CMV-seronegative. The sample comprised PBMCs.

Here the CDR3 reads CASSLGVREREPQHF. CDR3 coding DNA: TGTGCCAGCAGCTTAGGCGTGCGCGAGAGGGAGCCCCAGCATTTT. The chain couples TRBV7-8 to TRBJ1-5; D gene unclear. In germline, CDR1 is SGHVS, CDR2 FQNEAQ. This CDR3 is 15 amino acids long. V lost 1 base, J lost 8 bases, and 15 bases lay in between. Looking up the rest from reference TRBV7-8 and TRBJ1-5 gives the full variable domain: GAGVSQSPRYKVAKRGQDVALRCDPISGHVSLFWYQQALGQGPEFLTYFQNEAQLDKSGLPSDRFFAERPEGSVSTLKIQRTQQEDSAVYLCASSLGVREREPQHFGDGTRLSIL.